Listed here are 28 T cell receptor beta chains from one sample, sequenced in a study of blood T cell repertoires in COVID-19. The method was immunoSEQ multiplex PCR; TCRdb's version includes in-frame clones alone and lacks a portion of them. This repertoire shows 200,000 to 300,000 clones, around four fifths found once; its top ten account for more than 4%. The sequenced material came from peripheral blood. All receptors derive from a man between 45 and 60 years old with acute or convalescent COVID-19.

J is TRBJ1-2 and V is TRBV11-2; TRBD1 agrees at 7 bases. Germline lookup yields CDR1 SGHAT and CDR2 FQNNGV. The V gene end was trimmed by 3 bases and the J gene end by 5 bases; junction bases not matched to a gene: 12. The CDR3 loop spans 16 amino acids. As DNA, the CDR3 is TGTGCCAGCAGCTTCCGCCAGTCTGCAGGGGGGTATGGCTACACCTTC. Translated, it gives CASSFRQSAGGYGYTF.

Regarding this clone: At one of its ends the junction is not consistent with the germline gene, which may arise from a read error. The chain joins TRBV4-2 to TRBJ1-1, with a possible D match to TRBD1 (6 bases). The germline CDR1 and CDR2 sequences are LGHNA and YNFKEQ. This CDR3 has 12 amino acids. This chain's CDR3 is CASGRGGASPGF. CDR3 coding DNA: TGTGCCAGCGGGCGGGGGGGCGCGTCCCCTGGATTT.

As for this clone: A junction end diverges from the germline sequence, so it may reflect a read error. The gene calls are TRBV4-2 and TRBJ1-2; D remains ambiguous. Germline V gene sequence: CDR1 LGHNA, CDR2 YNFKEQ. The CDR3 has 15 amino acids. The CDR3 reads CANSQSAGGNYGYTF. For the CDR3, the DNA is TGTGCCAACAGCCAATCCGCTGGCGGTAACTATGGCTACACCTTC.

This clone has only a few counts. The chain uses TRBV11-2 and TRBJ2-5; tentatively, D is TRBD2 (6 bases). The CDR3 totals 17 residues. Germline lookup yields CDR1 SGHAT and CDR2 FQNNGV. The V gene lost 1 base and the J gene lost 1 base, with 16 bases spanning the gap. CDR3 DNA: TGTGCCAGCAGCTTAGGGGTTGGGCAGGGAGGCCAAGAGACCCAGTACTTC. Translating gives CASSLGVGQGGQETQYF.

The V gene is TRBV15, the J gene TRBJ2-7; 8 nucleotides line up with TRBD1. The germline V gene has CDR1 LNHNV and CDR2 YYDKDF (reference sequence). This CDR3 is 12 amino acids long. The ends lost 3 bases at V and 10 bases at J; junction bases unmatched: 5. Here the CDR3 DNA reads TGTGCCACCAGCAGCCGGACAGGGCCTCAGTACTTC. Protein sequence: CATSSRTGPQYF.

CDR3 loop: CSGRPQGDYGYTF. CDR3 nucleotide sequence: TGCAGCGGCCGACCTCAGGGGGACTATGGCTACACCTTC. The chain recombines TRBV29-1 with TRBJ1-2, with 7 bases matching TRBD1. The CDR3 is 13 residues long. Per germline, CDR1 SQVTM and CDR2 ANQGSEA. V dropped 7 bases and J dropped 3; count of bases not matched to a gene: 8.

This chain links TRBV9 with TRBJ2-3; TRBD2 matches 11 bases. With V trimmed by 6 bases and J by 1 base, 1 base remained unmatched. The CDR3 loop spans 14 amino acids. Germline loops: CDR1 SGDLS, CDR2 YYNGEE. The CDR3: CASTTSGGTDTQYF. CDR3 DNA sequence: TGTGCCAGCACGACTAGCGGGGGCACAGATACGCAGTATTTT.

The rearrangement links TRBV4-2 to TRBJ2-1, with TRBD2 matching over 13 bases. There are 17 residues in the CDR3. From germline, CDR1 is LGHNA and CDR2 YNFKEQ. The trim removed 1 base at V and 7 bases at J, leaving 7 bases unmatched. CDR3 nucleotide sequence: TGTGCCAGCAGCCAAGCCTCGGGACTAGCGGGGATAAATGAGCAGTTCTTC. Translated, it gives CASSQASGLAGINEQFF.

This sequence joins TRBV11-2 and TRBJ2-1; 10 nucleotides agree with TRBD2. V trimming: 3 bases; J trimming: 6 bases; junction bases outside the gene matches: 8. Germline-derived CDR1 and CDR2 are SGHAT and FQNNGV. The CDR3 contains 16 residues. CDR3 sequence (DNA): TGTGCCAGCAGCTTCAGCGGGAGGGCTTTTGTCAATGAGCAGTTCTTC. Translated, it gives CASSFSGRAFVNEQFF.

V gene TRBV7-2 combines with J gene TRBJ1-5, with 7 bases fitting TRBD1. Germline V gene data show CDR1 as SGHTA and CDR2 as FQGNSA. This CDR3 comprises 15 residues. J lost 0 bases, V lost 6 bases, and 5 bases had no gene match. The CDR3 here is CASRPGGPSNQPQHF. In DNA, the CDR3 is TGTGCCAGCAGACCAGGGGGGCCTAGCAATCAGCCCCAGCATTTT.

J is TRBJ2-4 and V is TRBV29-1, with 10 positions matching TRBD1. J lost 13 bases, V lost 5 bases, and 8 bases had no gene match. The length of the CDR3 is 12 residues. Germline CDR1 is SQVTM and CDR2 is ANQGSEA. This CDR3 is CSVLWDRGTQYF. The DNA of the CDR3 is TGCAGCGTTTTATGGGACAGGGGAACCCAGTACTTC.

On this clone: The germline gene is not matched at one end of the junction; a read error may be the cause. The chain carries TRBV19 and TRBJ1-2, with a possible D match to TRBD1 (5 bases). The CDR3 covers 13 residues. The germline gives CDR1 LNHDA, CDR2 SQIVND (reference sequence). The CDR3 reads CASSIQGNSGYTF. The CDR3 bases are TGTGCCAGTAGTATTCAGGGAAACTCTGGCTACACCTTC.

This CDR3 is CASSLALQWQPQHF. CDR3 sequence (DNA): TGTGCCAGCAGCTTAGCCCTGCAGTGGCAGCCCCAGCATTTT. The V call is TRBV7-2, the J call TRBJ1-5; no definite D call. Germline loops: CDR1 SGHTA, CDR2 FQGNSA. V was clipped by 0 bases and J by 7 bases, with 10 bases between them. The CDR3 sequence is 14 residues long. Full variable domain (outside the CDR3, taken from reference TRBV7-2 and TRBJ1-5): GAGVSQSPSNKVTEKGKDVELRCDPISGHTALYWYRQSLGQGLEFLIYFQGNSAPDKSGLPSDRFSAERTGGSVSTLTIQRTQQEDSAVYLCASSLALQWQPQHFGDGTRLSIL.

This chain connects TRBV19 to TRBJ1-5; TRBD1 is a possible D gene (5 bases). Germline-derived CDR1 and CDR2 are LNHDA and SQIVND (reference sequence). The CDR3 extends over 14 amino acids. V was cut by 5 bases and J by 4 bases, with 12 bases left in between. The CDR3 nucleotides read TGTGCCAGTAGTCCCCGGGGGTCGAATCAGCCCCAGCATTTT. Translated: CASSPRGSNQPQHF.

The DNA of the CDR3 is TGTGCCAGCAGTTACTCGTTCAGGACCGAAAGGGGTACGCAGTATTTT. It is translated as CASSYSFRTERGTQYF. The chain is built from TRBV6-6 and TRBJ2-3; weak D call: TRBD1 (5 bases). The ends were cut back, 0 bases at V and 8 bases at J, with 18 bases in the middle. The germline V gene has CDR1 MNHNY and CDR2 SVGAGI (reference sequence). CDR3 size: 16 residues.

This rearrangement joins TRBV27 to TRBJ1-2; 11 bases align to TRBD1. The CDR3 has 18 residues. The ends lost 0 bases at V and 3 bases at J; junction bases unmatched: 9. The germline V gene encodes CDR1 MNHEY and CDR2 SMNVEV (reference sequence). The CDR3, as DNA: TGTGCCAGCAGTTTATCCGGGACAGGGGGACCCTTTTACTATGGCTACACCTTC. Translated: CASSLSGTGGPFYYGYTF.

The rearrangement links TRBV30 to TRBJ2-3; possible D gene TRBD1, 5 bases. Germline CDR1 is GTSNPN and CDR2 is SVGIG (reference sequence). CDR3 length equals 14 residues. V gave up 1 base and J gave up 4 bases, with 12 bases separating them. The CDR3 here is CAWSARQLPDTQYF. CDR3 coding DNA: TGTGCCTGGAGTGCTAGACAGTTGCCAGATACGCAGTATTTT.

The gene calls are TRBV7-8 and TRBJ2-1; 8 positions agree with TRBD2. Germline V CDR1 and CDR2: SGHVS, FQNEAQ. Trimming at V came to 8 bases and at J to 7 bases, leaving 7 bases not matched to a gene. The CDR3 length is 13 residues. In DNA form, the CDR3 reads TGTGCCAGCCAGGGACTAGGGGGGAATGAGCAGTTCTTC. This codes for CASQGLGGNEQFF.

The chain employs TRBV9 and TRBJ2-2; 8 bases map to TRBD2. The CDR3 runs to 16 residues. V trimming: 2 bases; J trimming: 5 bases; junction bases outside the gene matches: 8. Germline values: CDR1 SGDLS, CDR2 YYNGEE. CDR3: CASSVLGSGMTGELFF. As DNA, the CDR3 is TGTGCCAGCAGCGTTCTGGGTAGCGGGATGACCGGGGAGCTGTTTTTT.

The chain employs TRBV14 and TRBJ2-7; the D is unclear. Germline lookup yields CDR1 SGHDN and CDR2 FVKESK. The CDR3 has 15 amino acids. Trimming pared 2 bases from V and 1 base from J, leaving 12 bases between. The CDR3 DNA follows: TGTGCCAGCAGCCAAATGGGCAGTCGATCCTACGAGCAGTACTTC. Amino acid sequence: CASSQMGSRSYEQYF.

The V gene is TRBV29-1, the J gene TRBJ2-5, with TRBD1 identical over 7 bases. V lost 3 bases to trimming and J lost 3 bases; unmatched junction nucleotides: 4. CDR3 length equals 13 residues. Germline CDR1 SQVTM, CDR2 ANQGSEA. The CDR3 here is CSVERTGKETQYF. In DNA form, the CDR3 reads TGCAGCGTTGAGCGGACAGGAAAAGAGACCCAGTACTTC.

This clone has a single count. The chain employs TRBV9 and TRBJ2-3, with D perhaps TRBD1 (6 bases). V dropped 3 bases and J dropped 3 bases, with 11 bases sitting between them. The germline V gene has CDR1 SGDLS and CDR2 YYNGEE. The CDR3 contains 14 residues. This CDR3 is CASSDSTGTDTQYF. The CDR3 bases are TGTGCCAGCAGCGACTCTACAGGGACAGATACGCAGTATTTT.

The chain links TRBV15 to TRBJ1-5; weak D call: TRBD1 (5 bases). The germline CDR1 and CDR2 sequences are LNHNV and YYDKDF (reference sequence). Trimming cost V 3 bases and J 5 bases, with 11 bases left between them. This CDR3 is 14 amino acids long. Here the CDR3 DNA reads TGTGCCACCAGCAGTGGGGGAGGGGATCAGCCCCAGCATTTT. Its translation is CATSSGGGDQPQHF.

V is TRBV3-1 (or the pseudogene TRBV3-2) and J is TRBJ1-1, with D possibly matching TRBD1 (5 bases). Germline values: CDR1 LGHDT, CDR2 YNNKEL (reference sequence). V lost 2 bases and J lost 1, with 11 bases in between. The CDR3 has 15 residues. The CDR3 nucleotides read TGTGCCAGCAGCCAAAATGGTCAGGGGAACACTGAAGCTTTCTTT. Translation: CASSQNGQGNTEAFF.

Details on this clone: Other DNA sequences in this specimen translate into the identical CDR3. The rearrangement uses TRBV6-5 and TRBJ1-1, with a possible D match to TRBD1 (6 bases). Germline V gene lookup returns CDR1 MNHEY and CDR2 SVGAGI. The CDR3 runs 15 residues. The V end lost 0 bases, the J end lost 0 bases, and 8 bases lay between the germline ends. The CDR3 sequence is CASSYSGAMNTEAFF. The CDR3, as DNA: TGTGCCAGCAGTTACTCGGGGGCTATGAACACTGAAGCTTTCTTT.

V and J are TRBV28 and TRBJ2-1; the match to TRBD2 covers 12 bases. This CDR3 is built from 14 residues. After removal of 5 bases from V and 7 bases from J, the junction contained 3 bases not matched to a gene. CDR1 is MDHEN and CDR2 is SYDVKM in the germline V gene. Here the CDR3 DNA reads TGTGCCAGCAGTCTAGCGGGAGGGCCGAATGAGCAGTTCTTC. Amino acid sequence: CASSLAGGPNEQFF.

The rearrangement joins TRBV27 to TRBJ2-5, with 9 nucleotides matching TRBD1. CDR1 is MNHEY, CDR2 SMNVEV, per germline (reference sequence). The V segment lost 4 bases and the J segment 4 bases; nucleotides outside the gene matches: 13. This CDR3 is built from 17 residues. The DNA for the CDR3 is TGTGCCAGCAGTTCAAGGCGGACAGGGGTGGAGGGAGAGACCCAGTACTTC. Its translation is CASSSRRTGVEGETQYF.

The chain is built from TRBV18 and TRBJ2-1; TRBD2 might be the D (7 bases). V dropped 4 bases and J dropped 3 bases, with 13 bases sitting between them. CDR3 length equals 15 residues. The germline gives CDR1 KGHSH, CDR2 LQKENI. The CDR3 coding sequence is TGTGCCAGCTCACAAGGGAGGGGGAACTACAATGAGCAGTTCTTC. It codes for CASSQGRGNYNEQFF.